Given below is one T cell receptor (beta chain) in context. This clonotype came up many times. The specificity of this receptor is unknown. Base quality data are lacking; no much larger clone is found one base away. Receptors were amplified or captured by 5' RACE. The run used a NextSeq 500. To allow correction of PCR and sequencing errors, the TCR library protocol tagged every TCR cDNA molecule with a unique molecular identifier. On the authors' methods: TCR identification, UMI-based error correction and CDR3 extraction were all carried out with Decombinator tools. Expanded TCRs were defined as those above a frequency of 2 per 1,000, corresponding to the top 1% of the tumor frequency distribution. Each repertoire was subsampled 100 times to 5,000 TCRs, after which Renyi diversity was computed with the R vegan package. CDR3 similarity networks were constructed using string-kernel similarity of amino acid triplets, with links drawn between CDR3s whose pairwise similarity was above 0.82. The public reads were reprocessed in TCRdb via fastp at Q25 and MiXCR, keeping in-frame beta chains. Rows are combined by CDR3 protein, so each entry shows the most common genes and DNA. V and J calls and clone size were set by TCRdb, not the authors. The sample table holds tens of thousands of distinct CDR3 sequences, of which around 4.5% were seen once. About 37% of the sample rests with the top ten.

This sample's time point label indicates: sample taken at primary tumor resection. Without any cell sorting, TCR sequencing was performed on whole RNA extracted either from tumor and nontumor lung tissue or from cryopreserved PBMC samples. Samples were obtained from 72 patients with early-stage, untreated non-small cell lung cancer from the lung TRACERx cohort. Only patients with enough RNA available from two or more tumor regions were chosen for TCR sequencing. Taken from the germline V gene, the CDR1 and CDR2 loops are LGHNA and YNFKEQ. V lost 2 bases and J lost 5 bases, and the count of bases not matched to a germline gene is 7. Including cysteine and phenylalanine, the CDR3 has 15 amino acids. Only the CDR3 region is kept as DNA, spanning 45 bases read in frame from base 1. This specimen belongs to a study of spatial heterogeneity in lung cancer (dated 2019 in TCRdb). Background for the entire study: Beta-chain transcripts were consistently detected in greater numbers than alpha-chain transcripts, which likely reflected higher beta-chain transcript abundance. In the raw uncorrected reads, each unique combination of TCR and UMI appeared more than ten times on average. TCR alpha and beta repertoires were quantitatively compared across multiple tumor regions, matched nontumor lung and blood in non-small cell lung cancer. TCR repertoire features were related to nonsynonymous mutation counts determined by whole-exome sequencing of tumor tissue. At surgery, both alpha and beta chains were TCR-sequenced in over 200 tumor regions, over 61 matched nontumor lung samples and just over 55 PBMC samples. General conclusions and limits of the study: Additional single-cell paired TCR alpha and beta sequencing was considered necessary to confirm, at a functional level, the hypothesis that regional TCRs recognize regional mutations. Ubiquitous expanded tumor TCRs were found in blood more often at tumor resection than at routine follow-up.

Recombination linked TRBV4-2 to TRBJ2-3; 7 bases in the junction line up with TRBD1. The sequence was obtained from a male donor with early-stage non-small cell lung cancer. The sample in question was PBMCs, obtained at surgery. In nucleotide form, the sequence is TGTGCCAGCAGCCAACTACAGGGGACGGGAGATACGCAGTATTTT. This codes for CASSQLQGTGDTQYF.